The clone carrying this T cell receptor beta chain was seen repeatedly, ten times or more. The target antigen is unknown. These data come from a study of CD8 T cells in ankylosing spondylitis. V dropped 4 bases and J dropped 8; count of bases not matched to a gene: 8. This CDR3 is 13 amino acids long. Germline V gives CDR1 SQVTM, CDR2 ANQGSEA. By quantitative 5'-RACE with molecular barcodes, the TCR beta libraries were made. TCRdb itself ran the 5' RACE reads through MiXCR, one entry per CDR3 protein. The sample holds 250,000 to 300,000 distinct CDR3 sequences, 15% to 20% seen once. Overall study results and limits: A CD8+ phenotype characterized the disease-linked clones, which were relatively rare in peripheral blood. Clones tied to disease were said to be significantly enriched in matched ankylosing spondylitis synovial fluid. A TCR beta motif made of several highly homologous variants seemed typical of ankylosing spondylitis blood.

The chain is built from TRBV29-1 and TRBJ2-1, with 7 bases matching TRBD1. This receptor was identified in a male donor with ankylosing spondylitis or in good health (not recorded which). Sequencing used blood, either unsorted or a sorted T cell fraction (not recorded which). The CDR3: CSVAGHRGDEQFF. Written as DNA, the CDR3 is TGCAGCGTTGCGGGGCACAGGGGCGATGAGCAGTTCTTC.